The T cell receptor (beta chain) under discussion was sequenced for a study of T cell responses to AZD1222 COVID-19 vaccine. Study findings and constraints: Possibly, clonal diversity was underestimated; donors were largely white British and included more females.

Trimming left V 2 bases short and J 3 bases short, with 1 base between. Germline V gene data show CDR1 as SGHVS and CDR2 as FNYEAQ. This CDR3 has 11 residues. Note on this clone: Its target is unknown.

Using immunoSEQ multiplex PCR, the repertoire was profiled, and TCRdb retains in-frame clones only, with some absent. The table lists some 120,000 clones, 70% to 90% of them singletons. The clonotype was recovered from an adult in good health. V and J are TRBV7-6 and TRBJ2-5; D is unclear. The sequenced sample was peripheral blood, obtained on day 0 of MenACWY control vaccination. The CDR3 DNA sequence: TGTGCCAGCAGCTTAAAAGAGACCCAGTACTTC. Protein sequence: CASSLKETQYF.